This entry lists 24 T cell receptor beta chains sequenced from one sample in a study of T cells after yellow fever vaccination. Each CDR3 protein gets one entry after TCRdb re-called the 5' RACE reads with MiXCR. The sample records about 25,000 distinct CDR3 sequences, under 5.5% being singletons. The material sequenced was PBMCs, either bulk or a sorted T-cell subset (CD4+, CD8+, memory, or dextramer-sorted; not recorded which), taken 15 days after the yellow fever booster vaccination. These receptors were obtained from a man aged 25 to 40 who received the YFV17D yellow fever vaccine.

This clonotype appeared many times. The genes are TRBV12-3 or TRBV12-4 and TRBJ2-5; D is perhaps TRBD1 (6 bases). CDR3 length equals 16 residues. V gave up 11 bases and J gave up 0 bases, with 22 bases separating them. This CDR3 is CAGHGRRQAYQETQYF. The CDR3 DNA follows: TGTGCCGGCCACGGTAGGCGACAGGCCTACCAAGAGACCCAGTACTTC.

This clonotype ranks as medium-sized. This chain's CDR3 is CAWSVLWPGELFF. CDR3 sequence (DNA): TGTGCCTGGAGTGTACTCTGGCCCGGGGAGCTGTTTTTT. This chain links TRBV30 with TRBJ2-2; no firm D call. Germline values: CDR1 GTSNPN, CDR2 SVGIG (reference sequence). The V gene lost 0 bases and the J gene lost 6 bases, with 8 bases spanning the gap. The CDR3 is 13 amino acids. The full variable domain, rest sourced from reference TRBV30 and TRBJ2-2, is SQTIHQWPATLVQPVGSPLSLECTVEGTSNPNLYWYRQAAGRGLQLLFYSVGIGQISSEVPQNLSASRPQDRQFILSSKKLLLSDSGFYLCAWSVLWPGELFFGEGSRLTVL.

In its sample, this clonotype was seen many times. V is TRBV7-9 and J is TRBJ2-3; perhaps TRBD1 as D (5 bases). Germline-derived CDR1 and CDR2 are SEHNR and FQNEAQ (reference sequence). CDR3 length equals 14 residues. The V end lost 4 bases, the J end lost 1 base, and 9 bases lay between the germline ends. As DNA, the CDR3 is TGTGCCAGCAGCTCCCAGGGCGGCACAGATACGCAGTATTTT. Its translation: CASSSQGGTDTQYF.

This clonotype has at least ten counts. This rearrangement joins TRBV5-5 to TRBJ2-1; D is uncertain. This CDR3 contains 14 residues. V was trimmed by 1 base and J by 7 bases, leaving 12 bases between them. Germline lookup yields CDR1 SGHKS and CDR2 YYEKEE (reference sequence). CDR3 residues: CASSLISTRNEQFF. CDR3 in DNA: TGTGCCAGCAGCTTGATCAGTACCAGAAATGAGCAGTTCTTC.

There are many counts of this clonotype. V usage is TRBV9 and J usage is TRBJ2-7; the match to TRBD1 covers 7 bases. The germline CDR1 and CDR2 sequences are SGDLS and YYNGEE. V was clipped by 3 bases and J by 6 bases; unmatched bases: 12. This CDR3 comprises 15 residues. The CDR3 DNA reads as TGTGCCAGCAGCGGCGCCGGGACAGCGGTAGGCGAGCAGTACTTC. As protein: CASSGAGTAVGEQYF.

This clonotype was observed many times. The CDR3 bases are TGTGCCAGCAGTTTCGGGGGTGAGCAGTACTTC. Its protein product is CASSFGGEQYF. The chain employs TRBV12-3 or TRBV12-4 and TRBJ2-7; D might be TRBD2 (6 bases). Trimming took 3 bases from V and 7 from J, leaving 7 bases between them. This CDR3 contains 11 residues.

In its sample, this clonotype is medium-sized. The chain recombines TRBV18 with TRBJ2-7; D ambiguous. The germline V gene has CDR1 KGHSH and CDR2 LQKENI. The CDR3 has 11 residues. With 6 bases removed from V and 4 bases from J, the gap between germline ends came to 7 bases. The CDR3 DNA follows: TGTGCCAGCTCGCCGGAGTACGAGCAGTACTTC. Amino acid sequence: CASSPEYEQYF.

The rearrangement uses TRBV30 and TRBJ2-3; a weak D match, TRBD2 (6 bases). This CDR3 is built from 19 residues. The germline gives CDR1 GTSNPN, CDR2 SVGIG (reference sequence). V was shortened by 1 base and J by 0 bases, with 23 bases between the two germline ends. The CDR3 here is CAWSGGRGTILYSTDTQYF. The CDR3 DNA reads as TGTGCCTGGAGTGGGGGACGGGGGACGATCCTTTATAGCACAGATACGCAGTATTTT.

This clonotype occurred many times. The V and J genes are TRBV20-1 and TRBJ1-1; D uncertain. Trimming shortened V by 6 bases and J by 1 base, and 12 bases separated the two germline ends. CDR3 size: 13 residues. Germline assignment: CDR1 DFQATT and CDR2 SNEGSKA (reference sequence). CDR3 DNA sequence: TGCAGTGCCAGCTTATCCGGGAACACTGAAGCTTTCTTT. This gives the protein CSASLSGNTEAFF.

This clonotype was seen many times. The CDR3, as DNA: TGCAGTGCGTCACAGTCGGGTGGAGTACAGCCCCAGCATTTT. Protein sequence: CSASQSGGVQPQHF. The chain carries TRBV20-1 and TRBJ1-5; no firm D call. Germline V CDR1 and CDR2: DFQATT, SNEGSKA (reference sequence). Trimming took 6 bases from V and 7 from J, leaving 19 bases between them. The CDR3 extends over 14 amino acids.

This clonotype appeared many times. This chain links TRBV6-2 or TRBV6-3 with TRBJ1-1, with 8 bases matching TRBD1. The CDR3 runs 13 residues. Trimming cost V 7 bases and J 5 bases; bases outside gene matches: 6. Germline-derived CDR1 and CDR2 are MNHEY and SVGEGT. The CDR3 spells CASTPGGRTEAFF. CDR3 DNA: TGTGCCAGCACCCCAGGGGGCCGGACTGAAGCTTTCTTT.

The gene calls are TRBV9 and TRBJ2-1; D not resolved. The CDR3 runs 13 residues. Germline V lookup: CDR1 SGDLS, CDR2 YYNGEE. The ends were cut back, 4 bases at V and 10 bases at J, with 15 bases in the middle. The CDR3 reads CASSPTSKAEQFF. In nucleotides, the CDR3 is TGTGCCAGCAGCCCAACCTCTAAGGCCGAGCAGTTCTTC.

This clonotype was seen a few times. J is TRBJ2-2 and V is TRBV6-5; D tentatively reads TRBD1 or TRBD2 (6 bases each). This CDR3 spans 14 amino acids. Trimming shortened V by 2 bases and J by 3 bases, and 7 bases separated the two germline ends. The germline CDR1 and CDR2 sequences are MNHEY and SVGAGI. DNA for the CDR3: TGTGCCAGCAGTTACAGGGGGGACACCGGGGAGCTGTTTTTT. Translating it yields CASSYRGDTGELFF.

This clonotype was counted at least ten times. The chain combines TRBV29-1 with TRBJ1-1, with 7 nucleotides matching TRBD1. Germline V gene data show CDR1 as SQVTM and CDR2 as ANQGSEA. V gave up 6 bases and J gave up 0 bases; unmatched junction bases: 4. The CDR3 has 13 residues. For the CDR3, the DNA is TGCAGCGTGTACAGGGGCGTGAACACTGAAGCTTTCTTT. Encoded protein: CSVYRGVNTEAFF.

This clonotype has at least ten counts. This chain joins TRBV5-1 and TRBJ2-3, with 11 bases fitting TRBD2. Per the germline V gene, CDR1 is SGHRS and CDR2 is YFSETQ. V shed 0 bases and J 4 bases; nucleotides not matched to a gene: 7. This CDR3 is built from 17 residues. CDR3: CASSLAPSGRYADTQYF. The CDR3 DNA is TGCGCCAGCAGCTTGGCCCCTAGCGGGAGGTATGCAGATACGCAGTATTTT.

Many counts were recorded for this clonotype. This chain uses TRBV15 with TRBJ2-3; TRBD2 aligns across 10 bases. With V trimmed by 0 bases and J by 0 bases, 0 bases remained unmatched. The CDR3 consists of 16 residues. CDR1 and CDR2 from the germline V gene are LNHNV and YYDKDF (reference sequence). The CDR3 DNA follows: TGTGCCACCAGCAGAGAACTAGCGGGAAGCACAGATACGCAGTATTTT. Its protein is CATSRELAGSTDTQYF.

The table lists this clonotype with many counts. This rearrangement joins TRBV7-9 to TRBJ2-1; D unclear. Germline V gives CDR1 SEHNR, CDR2 FQNEAQ (reference sequence). The CDR3 extends over 14 amino acids. The V end was cut by 5 bases, the J end by 0 bases, with 8 bases between. CDR3 amino acids: CASSGLGSYNEQFF. The CDR3 nucleotides are TGTGCCAGCAGCGGTCTGGGCTCCTACAATGAGCAGTTCTTC.

This clonotype was observed many times. The chain recombines TRBV7-2 with TRBJ1-2, with D unresolved. Trimming shortened V by 7 bases and J by 4 bases, and 13 bases separated the two germline ends. Germline V gene sequence: CDR1 SGHTA, CDR2 FQGNSA. The CDR3 spans 13 residues. CDR3 sequence reads: CASTESGGYGYTF. DNA for the CDR3: TGTGCCAGCACCGAATCGGGAGGCTATGGCTACACCTTC.

In this sample, this clonotype turned up many times. This chain links TRBV28 with TRBJ2-3, with D possibly TRBD2 on 5 matching bases. Trimming removed 3 bases at V and 6 bases at J, with 10 bases between. Per the germline V gene, CDR1 is MDHEN and CDR2 is SYDVKM. This CDR3 has 13 residues. The CDR3 here is CASSLGSFDTQYF. The CDR3 region has the DNA TGTGCCAGCAGTTTGGGGAGCTTTGATACGCAGTATTTT.

This clonotype has at least ten counts. The chain couples TRBV24-1 to TRBJ1-5; no firm D call. This CDR3 is 13 amino acids long. V was cut by 9 bases and J by 0 bases, with 8 bases left in between. Per the germline V gene, CDR1 is KGHDR and CDR2 is SFDVKD. The CDR3 spells CATQATSNQPQHF. As DNA, the CDR3 is TGTGCCACCCAAGCCACTAGCAATCAGCCCCAGCATTTT.

This clonotype was detected many times. The chain combines TRBV6-2 or TRBV6-3 with TRBJ2-1, with D perhaps TRBD2 (6 bases). This CDR3 is built from 9 residues. The germline V gene has CDR1 MNHEY and CDR2 SVGEGT. The V end lost 9 bases, the J end lost 13 bases, and 10 bases lay between the germline ends. The CDR3, as DNA: TGTGCCAGTCGGGACTCCCAGTTCTTC. Its protein is CASRDSQFF.

At least ten counts were recorded for this clonotype. The chain uses TRBV10-3 and TRBJ2-7; 11 bases are a match to TRBD2. With 4 bases clipped from V and 1 base from J, the junction kept 6 bases outside the gene matches. There are 16 residues in the CDR3. Germline CDR1 reads ENHRY; CDR2 reads SYGVKD. The CDR3 region is CAISGKLAGDSYEQYF. The CDR3, as DNA: TGTGCCATCAGTGGAAAACTAGCGGGAGATTCCTACGAGCAGTACTTC.

This clonotype was detected a few times. The chain recombines TRBV7-9 with TRBJ2-6; 10 positions match TRBD1. Germline V gene lookup returns CDR1 SEHNR and CDR2 FQNEAQ (reference sequence). V trimming: 1 base; J trimming: 1 base; junction bases outside the gene matches: 1. There are 17 residues in the CDR3. This chain's CDR3 is CASSLGTGGSGANVLTF. CDR3 nucleotides: TGTGCCAGCAGCTTAGGGACAGGGGGTTCTGGGGCCAACGTCCTGACTTTC.

This clonotype was seen at least ten times. V gene TRBV7-2 combines with J gene TRBJ2-1, with D unresolved. CDR3 length: 13 residues. Germline values: CDR1 SGHTA, CDR2 FQGNSA. V was clipped by 3 bases and J by 10 bases, with 13 bases between them. The CDR3 loop reads CASSLPPAGEQFF. The CDR3 nucleotides are TGTGCCAGCAGCTTGCCCCCTGCTGGCGAGCAGTTCTTC.